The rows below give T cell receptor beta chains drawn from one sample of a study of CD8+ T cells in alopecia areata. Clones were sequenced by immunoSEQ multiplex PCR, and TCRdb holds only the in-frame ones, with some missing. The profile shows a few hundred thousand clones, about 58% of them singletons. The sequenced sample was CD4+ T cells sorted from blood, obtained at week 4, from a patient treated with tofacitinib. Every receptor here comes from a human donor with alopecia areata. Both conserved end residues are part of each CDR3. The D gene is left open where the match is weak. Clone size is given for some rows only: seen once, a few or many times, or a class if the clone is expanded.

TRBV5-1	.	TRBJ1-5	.	TGCGCCAGCAGCTTGGCCGGACACCCCGATCAGCCCCAGCATTTT	CASSLAGHPDQPQHF
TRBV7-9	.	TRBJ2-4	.	TGTGCCAGCAGCTTAGATTCCCTAGGGGACATTCAGTACTTC	CASSLDSLGDIQYF
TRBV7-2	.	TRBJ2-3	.	TGTGCCAGCAGCTTCGGCCCTCCAGATACGCAGTATTTT	CASSFGPPDTQYF
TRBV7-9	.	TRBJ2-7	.	TGTGCCAGCAGCGACTTGGGGCATCTGGGTGAGCAGTACTTC	CASSDLGHLGEQYF
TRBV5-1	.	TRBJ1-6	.	TGCGCCAGCAGCTTGGAGGGACCGAATTCACCCCTCCACTTT	CASSLEGPNSPLHF
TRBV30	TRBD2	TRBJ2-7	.	TGTGCCTGGACCCTCTTCGGGGGGGGCAACGAGCAGTACTTC	CAWTLFGGGNEQYF
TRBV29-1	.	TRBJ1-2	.	TGCAGCGTTGACAGGGCGACTTATGGCTACACCTTC	CSVDRATYGYTF
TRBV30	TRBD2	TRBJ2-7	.	TGTGCCTGGAGCCCCTCCGGGGGGTCCGAGCAGTACTTC	CAWSPSGGSEQYF
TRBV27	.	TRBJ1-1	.	TGTGCCAGCAGTCAAGGGGGTGAAGCTTTCTTT	CASSQGGEAFF
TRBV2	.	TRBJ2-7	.	TGTGCCAGCCGGAAGGAGGCAAGCTACGAGCAGTACTTC	CASRKEASYEQYF
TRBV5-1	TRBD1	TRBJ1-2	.	TGCGCCAGCAGTCTCCGGGACAGCTATGGCTACACCTTC	CASSLRDSYGYTF
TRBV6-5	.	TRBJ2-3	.	TGTGCCAGCAGTACCCGTCTAGATATTACAGATACGCAGTATTTT	CASSTRLDITDTQYF
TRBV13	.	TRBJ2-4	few	TGTGCCAGCAGCCGACGCTCAGGGGAAAACATTCAGTACTTC	CASSRRSGENIQYF
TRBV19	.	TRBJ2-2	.	TGTGCCACCACCATAGAACCCGGGGTAGGGGAGCTGTTTTTT	CATTIEPGVGELFF
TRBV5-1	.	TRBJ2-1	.	TGCGCCAGCAGCTTGATCCGCAGCCCGGTCTACAATGAGCAGTTCTTC	CASSLIRSPVYNEQFF
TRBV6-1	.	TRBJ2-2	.	TGTGCCAGCAGTGAGTCAGGGAACACCGGGGAGCTGTTTTTT	CASSESGNTGELFF
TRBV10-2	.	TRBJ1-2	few	TGCGCCAGCACCGGGTCACAGGGCTACACCTTC	CASTGSQGYTF
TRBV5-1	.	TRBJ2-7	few	TGCGCCAGCAGCAGGGACGGTTACGAGCAGTACTTC	CASSRDGYEQYF
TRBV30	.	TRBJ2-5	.	TGTGCCTGGGGGGGACTCCCAGGAGAGACCCAGTACTTC	CAWGGLPGETQYF
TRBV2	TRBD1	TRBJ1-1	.	TGTGCCACCCGACAGGGCTCTGAAGCTTTCTTT	CATRQGSEAFF
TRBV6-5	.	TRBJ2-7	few	TGTGCCAGCAGTCAAAGCTCAGGGGAGCAGTACTTC	CASSQSSGEQYF
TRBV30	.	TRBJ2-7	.	TGTGCCTGGAGAAACTTAGGAGCCTACGAGCAGTACTTC	CAWRNLGAYEQYF
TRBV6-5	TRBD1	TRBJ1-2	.	TGTGCCAGCAGTACCGGGACAGGGGGCTACACCTTC	CASSTGTGGYTF
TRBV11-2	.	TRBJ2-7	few	TGTGCCAGCAGCCCCTCTGGGGGGCCCCCGGAGTACGAGCAGTACTTC	CASSPSGGPPEYEQYF
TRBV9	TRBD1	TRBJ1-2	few	TGTGCCAGCAGCGTAGAAGGGACAGGACGCTATGGCTACACCTTC	CASSVEGTGRYGYTF
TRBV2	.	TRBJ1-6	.	TGTGCCAGCAGTTCAGACAGGACACCGTCACCCCTCCACTTT	CASSSDRTPSPLHF
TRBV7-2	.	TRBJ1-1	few	TGTGCCAGCAGCCCCCAGCAGGGTTTTGAAGCTTTCTTT	CASSPQQGFEAFF
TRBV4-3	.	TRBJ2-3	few	TGCGCCAGCAGCGAACGGACCGGTTTCACAGATACGCAGTATTTT	CASSERTGFTDTQYF
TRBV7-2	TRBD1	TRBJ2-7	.	TGTGCCAGCAGGGACAGGACCTACGAGCAGTACTTC	CASRDRTYEQYF
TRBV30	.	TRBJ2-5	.	TGTGCCTTGACTAGGTTCCAAGAGACCCAGTACTTC	CALTRFQETQYF
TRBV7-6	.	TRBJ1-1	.	TGTGCCAGCAGTTCTAGAACGGGCGCTGAAGCTTTCTTT	CASSSRTGAEAFF
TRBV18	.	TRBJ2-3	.	TGTGCCAGCTCACCACCTTCTACAGATACGCAGTATTTT	CASSPPSTDTQYF
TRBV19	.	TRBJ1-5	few	TGTGCCAGTAGTATAGATCGTATTCAGCCCCAGCATTTT	CASSIDRIQPQHF
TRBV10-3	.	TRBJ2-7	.	TGTGCCATCAGCCAAACCTTGTACGAGCAGTACTTC	CAISQTLYEQYF
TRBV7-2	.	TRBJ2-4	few	TGTGCCAGCAGCTTAGTGGGGGGCCAGCGGAACATTCAGTACTTC	CASSLVGGQRNIQYF
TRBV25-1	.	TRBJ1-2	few	TGTGCCAGCAGATTGACAGGCGAAGGCTACACCTTC	CASRLTGEGYTF
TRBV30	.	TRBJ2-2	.	TGTGCCTGGAGCCTGAAAGGGGGTAACGGGGAGCTGTTTTTT	CAWSLKGGNGELFF
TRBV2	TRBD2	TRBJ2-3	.	TGTGCCAGCAGTGAAAGCGGGGTTAGCACAGATACGCAGTATTTT	CASSESGVSTDTQYF
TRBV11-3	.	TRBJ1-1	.	TGTGCCAGCCAGAGGGACGGCATGAACACTGAAGCTTTCTTT	CASQRDGMNTEAFF
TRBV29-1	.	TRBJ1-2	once	TGCAGCGTGGAAATAGGCTACACCTTC	CSVEIGYTF
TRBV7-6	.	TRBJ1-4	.	TGTGCCAGCAGCTCGGCCCCCCCCGGTTACACAACTAATGAAAAACTGTTTTTT	CASSSAPPGYTTNEKLFF